Each of the 26 T cell receptor beta chains below was sequenced from the same sample in a study of shared clonotypes between healthy human individuals (dated by TCRdb to 2018 to 2020). The method was the immunoSEQ multiplex PCR assay. What TCRdb holds here is the immuneACCESS table cut down to in-frame rearrangements. Part of the clones is not present; checked against another copy, under half of the missing clones reflect an unresolved V gene, and the others are unexplained. This sample has about 640,000 clones in its table, and about two thirds of those were observed once. 1.8% of the sample lies in the top ten. Material: memory CD4+ T cells sorted from blood. The cell subset or site label on this specimen signifies: CD45RA-negative fraction. The source is a woman in her thirties in good health.

The chain uses TRBV9 and TRBJ1-1; weak D call: TRBD1 (6 bases). Germline CDR1 and CDR2: SGDLS and YYNGEE. The CDR3 sequence is 14 residues long. V was shortened by 5 bases and J by 1 base, with 12 bases between the two germline ends. CDR3 residues: CASRRQEENTEAFF. The CDR3 region has the DNA TGTGCCAGCAGGAGACAGGAGGAGAACACTGAAGCTTTCTTT.

V gene TRBV5-1 combines with J gene TRBJ2-5; the D gene is possibly TRBD2 (6 bases). The germline V gene encodes CDR1 SGHRS and CDR2 YFSETQ. V lost 5 bases, J lost 5 bases, and 16 bases lay in between. This CDR3 spans 14 amino acids. This chain's CDR3 is CASRIGEARETQYF. For the CDR3, the DNA is TGCGCCAGCAGGATCGGGGAGGCCCGGGAGACCCAGTACTTC.

This clone has only a few counts. The rearrangement links TRBV5-1 to TRBJ2-5; TRBD2 aligns across 14 bases. Looked up from germline, CDR1 is SGHRS and CDR2 is YFSETQ. The CDR3 length is 15 residues. V lost 5 bases, J lost 4 bases, and 4 bases stayed unmatched. CDR3 nucleotides: TGCGCCAGCAGGACTAGCGGGAGGGAGGGAGAGACCCAGTACTTC. It encodes CASRTSGREGETQYF.

The J gene is TRBJ1-1, the V gene TRBV4-2; D is possibly TRBD1 (6 bases). CDR1 is LGHNA and CDR2 is YNFKEQ in the germline V gene. Trimming left V 5 bases short and J 2 bases short, with 21 bases between. CDR3 size: 17 residues. The CDR3 DNA reads TGTGCCAGCAGCTTGGCCTTGGGTAGGACAGTTAACACTGAAGCTTTCTTT. It is translated as CASSLALGRTVNTEAFF.

In DNA form, the CDR3 reads TGTGCCATCAGTGGACCCCAGAGCTCCTACGAGCAGTACTTC. Encoded protein: CAISGPQSSYEQYF. V is TRBV10-3 and J is TRBJ2-7; D is uncertain. V gave up 4 bases and J gave up 0 bases, with 10 bases separating them. This CDR3 has 14 residues. The V gene's germline CDR1 is ENHRY and CDR2 SYGVKD.

The chain recombines TRBV28 with TRBJ1-5; 8 positions agree with TRBD1. This CDR3 is 17 amino acids long. With V trimmed by 5 bases and J by 6 bases, 15 bases remained unmatched. Germline values: CDR1 MDHEN, CDR2 SYDVKM. CDR3 loop: CASSVTGARVRGQPQHF. For the CDR3, the DNA is TGTGCCAGCAGTGTGACAGGGGCCAGGGTTCGGGGTCAGCCCCAGCATTTT.

The genes are TRBV19 and TRBJ2-7, with D maybe TRBD2 (5 bases). The CDR3 runs 14 residues. Trimming cost V 2 bases and J 3 bases, with 11 bases left between them. The germline gives CDR1 LNHDA, CDR2 SQIVND (reference sequence). The CDR3 here is CASSIRSGRYEQYF. The CDR3 coding sequence is TGTGCCAGTAGTATAAGAAGCGGACGCTACGAGCAGTACTTC.

The sample holds a few counts of this clone. The chain couples TRBV19 to TRBJ1-1, with D hard to call. Trimming removed 6 bases from V and 1 base from J, with 9 bases in between. The germline gives CDR1 LNHDA, CDR2 SQIVND (reference sequence). The CDR3 consists of 13 residues. CDR3: CASSVTWNTEAFF. The CDR3 region has the DNA TGTGCCAGTAGCGTTACGTGGAACACTGAAGCTTTCTTT. The complete variable domain, with remaining parts taken from reference TRBV19 and TRBJ1-1, reads DGGITQSPKYLFRKEGQNVTLSCEQNLNHDAMYWYRQDPGQGLRLIYYSQIVNDFQKGDIAEGYSVSREKKESFPLTVTSAQKNPTAFYLCASSVTWNTEAFFGQGTRLTVV.

This chain links TRBV6-1 with TRBJ1-5; 8 nucleotides match TRBD1. CDR1 and CDR2 (germline): MNHNS, SASEGT. This CDR3 has 14 residues. The J segment lost 7 bases and the V segment lost 4 bases, leaving 6 bases of the junction unmatched. The CDR3 sequence is CASSVGTGKQPQHF. As DNA, the CDR3 is TGTGCCAGCAGTGTGGGGACAGGTAAACAGCCCCAGCATTTT.

The rearrangement links TRBV2 to TRBJ2-7; possibly TRBD1 for D (6 bases). Between the trimmed V and J ends, which lost 7 bases and 6 bases, there was a span of 16 bases. This CDR3 contains 13 residues. The germline gives CDR1 SNHLY, CDR2 FYNNEI. CDR3 residues: CASTIIQGSEQYF. The CDR3 nucleotides are TGTGCCAGCACCATAATACAGGGATCCGAGCAGTACTTC.

This clone has a handful of counts. The identical CDR3 is also encoded by other nucleotide sequences in the sample. The chain employs TRBV2 and TRBJ2-7, with D uncertain. Trimming left V 6 bases short and J 2 bases short, with 5 bases between. CDR1 is SNHLY, CDR2 FYNNEI, per germline. The CDR3 contains 11 residues. This CDR3 is CASSLTYEQYF. The CDR3 DNA reads as TGTGCCAGCAGCCTTACCTACGAGCAGTACTTC.

The V call is TRBV28, the J call TRBJ1-4; maybe TRBD1 (6 bases). The CDR3 is made up of 12 amino acids. Per germline, CDR1 MDHEN and CDR2 SYDVKM. V gave up 8 bases and J gave up 7 bases, with 11 bases separating them. CDR3 loop: CASAGGLEKLFF. Here the CDR3 DNA reads TGTGCCAGCGCCGGGGGCCTTGAAAAACTGTTTTTT.

This clone has more than one count but fewer than ten. V and J are TRBV5-1 and TRBJ1-1; D call uncertain. CDR1 is SGHRS and CDR2 is YFSETQ in the germline V gene. The CDR3 totals 14 residues. Trimming cost V 0 bases and J 1 base, with 7 bases left between them. The CDR3 bases are TGCGCCAGCAGCTTGGGGGATGGGAACACTGAAGCTTTCTTT. This encodes CASSLGDGNTEAFF.

This clone was counted once. This sample includes further DNA sequences coding for the same CDR3. The J gene is TRBJ2-7, the V gene TRBV27; the match to TRBD2 covers 7 bases. Unmatched junction bases numbered 4, after V lost 3 bases and J lost 2 bases. The CDR3 runs 14 residues. The germline V gene has CDR1 MNHEY and CDR2 SMNVEV (reference sequence). The chain's CDR3 is CASSLASGPYEQYF. CDR3 nucleotides: TGTGCCAGCAGTTTGGCTAGCGGCCCCTACGAGCAGTACTTC.

The chain combines TRBV9 with TRBJ2-2; 7 nucleotides match TRBD2. CDR1 and CDR2 (germline): SGDLS, YYNGEE. The CDR3 runs to 13 residues. Trimming cost V 5 bases and J 7 bases; bases outside gene matches: 5. In nucleotides, the CDR3 is TGTGCCAGCAGGCGTACGGGAGGCGGGGAGCTGTTTTTT. Encoded protein: CASRRTGGGELFF. Using reference TRBV9 and TRBJ2-2 for the parts outside the CDR3, the full variable domain is DSGVTQTPKHLITATGQRVTLRCSPRSGDLSVYWYQQSLDQGLQFLIQYYNGEERAKGNILERFSAQQFPDLHSELNLSSLELGDSALYFCASRRTGGGELFFGEGSRLTVL.

The chain joins TRBV7-6 to TRBJ2-1; D not resolved. Between the trimmed V and J ends, which lost 4 bases and 2 bases, there was a span of 21 bases. The germline CDR1 and CDR2 sequences are SGHVS and FNYEAQ. This CDR3 has 18 amino acids. This CDR3 reads CASSSIPLGQLPYNEQFF. CDR3 nucleotides: TGTGCCAGCAGCTCTATACCCCTTGGGCAACTCCCCTACAATGAGCAGTTCTTC.

Only a few counts were recorded for this clone. The chain recombines TRBV7-9 with TRBJ1-4; perhaps TRBD1 as D (5 bases). This CDR3 has 13 amino acids. V lost 5 bases to trimming and J lost 16 bases, with 20 bases between them. Germline V gene sequence: CDR1 SEHNR, CDR2 FQNEAQ (reference sequence). The chain's CDR3 is CASSDSRQGLKFF. CDR3 nucleotides: TGTGCCAGCAGCGACAGTCGGCAAGGGTTGAAGTTTTTT.

The V gene is TRBV19, the J gene TRBJ2-3; perhaps TRBD2 as D (7 bases). V shed 3 bases and J shed 2 bases, with 12 bases lying between them. This CDR3 contains 15 residues. Germline values: CDR1 LNHDA, CDR2 SQIVND (reference sequence). The CDR3 region has the DNA TGTGCCAGTAGTATCTCAGGGGACTACACAGATACGCAGTATTTT. Its protein product is CASSISGDYTDTQYF.

This chain links TRBV11-2 with TRBJ2-1; possible D gene TRBD1, 6 bases. The CDR3 is 16 residues long. Germline CDR1 and CDR2: SGHAT and FQNNGV. Trimming removed 5 bases at V and 3 bases at J, with 17 bases between. CDR3 nucleotides: TGTGCCAGCAGCCACTTTAGGGGGAGCGACTACAATGAGCAGTTCTTC. Translating it yields CASSHFRGSDYNEQFF.

The chain recombines TRBV11-2 with TRBJ1-6, with D possibly matching TRBD1 (5 bases). The CDR3 loop spans 14 amino acids. V was shortened by 3 bases and J by 7 bases, with 10 bases between the two germline ends. Germline values: CDR1 SGHAT, CDR2 FQNNGV. For the CDR3, the DNA is TGTGCCAGCAGCTTCGGGGGTCGAAATTCACCCCTCCACTTT. Its translation: CASSFGGRNSPLHF.

V usage is TRBV18 and J usage is TRBJ1-1, with 8 bases matching TRBD1. The germline CDR1 and CDR2 sequences are KGHSH and LQKENI. This CDR3 has 17 residues. With 3 bases clipped from V and 3 bases from J, the junction kept 12 bases outside the gene matches. CDR3 nucleotide sequence: TGTGCCAGCTCACCCAATAGACAGGGGCCGCGCCACACTGAAGCTTTCTTT. Translation: CASSPNRQGPRHTEAFF.

The chain is built from TRBV30 and TRBJ1-2; 11 bases are a match to TRBD1. The CDR3 consists of 13 residues. CDR1 is GTSNPN, CDR2 SVGIG, per germline (reference sequence). With V trimmed by 1 base and J by 6 bases, 1 base remained unmatched. CDR3 nucleotide sequence: TGTGCCTGGAGTGCGGACAGGGGGCATGGCTACACCTTC. This encodes CAWSADRGHGYTF.

The V gene is TRBV9, the J gene TRBJ2-7, with 9 bases lining up with TRBD1. With V trimmed by 5 bases and J by 1 base, 7 bases remained unmatched. The CDR3 totals 15 residues. Germline V CDR1 and CDR2: SGDLS, YYNGEE. Here the CDR3 reads CASSRTGVSSYEQYF. Here the CDR3 DNA reads TGTGCCAGCAGTCGGACAGGGGTCTCTTCCTACGAGCAGTACTTC.

Only a few counts were recorded for this clone. The chain links TRBV5-1 to TRBJ2-3; D unresolved. The V end was cut by 1 base, the J end by 0 bases, with 12 bases between. CDR3 length equals 16 residues. Germline-derived CDR1 and CDR2 are SGHRS and YFSETQ. The CDR3, as DNA: TGCGCCAGCAGCTTGCAAGGGATAATAAGCACAGATACGCAGTATTTT. This translates into CASSLQGIISTDTQYF.

This chain links TRBV6-1 with TRBJ1-2; D ambiguous. The germline V and J ends were trimmed by 4 bases and 2 bases, with 5 bases remaining between them. Germline CDR1 reads MNHNS; CDR2 reads SASEGT. The CDR3 runs 12 residues. CDR3 amino acids: CASSGRNYGYTF. The CDR3 DNA sequence: TGTGCCAGCAGTGGTCGGAACTATGGCTACACCTTC.

J is TRBJ1-2 and V is TRBV29-1; D might be TRBD1 (5 bases). V was shortened by 7 bases and J by 4 bases, with 13 bases between the two germline ends. The CDR3 totals 12 residues. CDR1 and CDR2 (germline): SQVTM, ANQGSEA. The CDR3 DNA reads as TGCAGCGCGGGGGGGGAGGCCTATGGCTACACCTTC. This codes for CSAGGEAYGYTF.